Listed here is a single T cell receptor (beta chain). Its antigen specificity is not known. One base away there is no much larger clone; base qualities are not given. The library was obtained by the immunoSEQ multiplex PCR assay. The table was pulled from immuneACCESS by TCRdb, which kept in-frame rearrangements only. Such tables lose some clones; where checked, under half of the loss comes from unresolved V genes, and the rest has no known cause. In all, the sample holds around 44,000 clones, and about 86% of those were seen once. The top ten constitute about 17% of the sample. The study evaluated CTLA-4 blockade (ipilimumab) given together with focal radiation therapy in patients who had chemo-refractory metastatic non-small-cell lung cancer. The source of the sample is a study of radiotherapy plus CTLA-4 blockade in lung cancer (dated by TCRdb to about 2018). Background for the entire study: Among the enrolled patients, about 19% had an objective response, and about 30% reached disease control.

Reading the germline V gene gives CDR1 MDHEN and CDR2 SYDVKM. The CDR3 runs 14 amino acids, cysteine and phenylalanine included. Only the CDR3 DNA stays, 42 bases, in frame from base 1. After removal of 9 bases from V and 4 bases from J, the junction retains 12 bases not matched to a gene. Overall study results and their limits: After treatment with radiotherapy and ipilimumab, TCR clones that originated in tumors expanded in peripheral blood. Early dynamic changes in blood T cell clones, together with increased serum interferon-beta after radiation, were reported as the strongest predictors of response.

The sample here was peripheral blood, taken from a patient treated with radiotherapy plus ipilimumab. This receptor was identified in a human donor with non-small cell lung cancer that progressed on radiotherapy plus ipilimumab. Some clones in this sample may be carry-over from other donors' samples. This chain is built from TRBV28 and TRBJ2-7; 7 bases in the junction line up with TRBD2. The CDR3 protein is CASTRAGRVYEQYF. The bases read TGTGCCAGTACACGTGCAGGGAGGGTTTACGAGCAGTACTTC.